This T cell receptor beta chain was identified in a study of tumor-infiltrating lymphocytes in primary liver carcinoma. Study summary: Every patient in the cohort had a primary liver carcinoma. That carcinoma was treated by surgical resection. Aged between 30 and 69 years, the patients were men and women.

Germline V gene data show CDR1 as ENHRY and CDR2 as SYGVKD. The germline V and J ends were trimmed by 6 bases and 7 bases, with 10 bases remaining between them. The CDR3 loop spans 13 amino acids. The template, around 540 ng total RNA, yielded TCR beta cDNA made with a constant-region primer. ARM-PCR was slightly modified, and three nested multiplex PCR rounds with it gave rise to the TCR beta libraries. The two initial PCR rounds, about 9 cycles each, used TRBV1-TRBV30 forward and C-beta reverse primers. From the multiplex PCR reads, TCRdb called clonotypes with MiXCR, one entry per CDR3 protein. The top ten hold about 8.4% of the sample, which has about 310,000 distinct CDR3 sequences, approximately 60% seen once. Study observations and caveats: Tumor region pairs overlapped more than did tumor-adjacent and tumor-blood pairs.

This clonotype was recorded many times. As yet, its antigen is unknown. It was unsorted whole blood that yielded blood RNA, and germline DNA was also extracted. The receptor comes from a man aged 40-49 years with primary liver carcinoma and hepatitis B virus infection. The V call is TRBV10-3, the J call TRBJ1-6, with D unresolved. Material for sequencing was peripheral blood. The CDR3 protein is CAIRDSLNSPLHF. The DNA for the CDR3 is TGTGCCATCAGGGACTCCCTAAATTCACCCCTCCACTTT.